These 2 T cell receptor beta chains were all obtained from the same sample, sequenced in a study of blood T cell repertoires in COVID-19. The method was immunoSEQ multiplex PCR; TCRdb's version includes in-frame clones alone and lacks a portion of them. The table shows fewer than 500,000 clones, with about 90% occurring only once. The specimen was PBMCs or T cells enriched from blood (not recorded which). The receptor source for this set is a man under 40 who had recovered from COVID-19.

As DNA, the CDR3 is TGTGCCAGCAGCTTGTCTTTTAGCGGCTACGAGCAGTACTTC. This sequence encodes CASSLSFSGYEQYF. J is TRBJ2-7 and V is TRBV5-4; TRBD2 might be the D (6 bases). The V and J ends lost 1 base and 3 bases respectively, with 11 bases between them. CDR1 SGHNT and CDR2 YYREEE come from the germline V gene (reference sequence). This CDR3 spans 14 amino acids.

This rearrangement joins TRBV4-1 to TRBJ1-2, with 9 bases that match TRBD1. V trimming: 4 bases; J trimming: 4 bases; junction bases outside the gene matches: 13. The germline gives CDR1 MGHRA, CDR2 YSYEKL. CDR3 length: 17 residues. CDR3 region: CASSLLILQGAGYGYTF. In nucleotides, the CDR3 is TGCGCCAGCAGCCTTTTAATTTTACAGGGGGCAGGCTATGGCTACACCTTC.